The 27 T cell receptor beta chains below were found in one sample sequenced in a study of cytomegalovirus exposure and HLA in healthy donors. The PCR employed 60 Vbeta primers together with 13 Jbeta primers. Here immunoSEQ multiplex PCR was the method, and the copy in TCRdb shows in-frame clones only, minus some. Of 130,000 or so clones in the sample, approximately 9% were seen once. The sample comprised PBMCs. The receptors were sampled from a woman in her thirties or forties in good health and CMV-seropositive.

This clone was seen more than once but under ten times. The chain is built from TRBV23-1 and TRBJ1-1; D uncertain. Being an ORF, TRBV23-1 has a function that is uncertain. The CDR3 runs to 14 residues. V was clipped by 8 bases and J by 4 bases, with 17 bases between them. The CDR3 bases are TGCGCCAGCTTTAAGAAGCGGTCGAGCACTGAAGCTTTCTTT. Translation gives CASFKKRSSTEAFF.

J is TRBJ2-3 and V is TRBV9; unclear D gene. The CDR3 spans 13 residues. Per the germline V gene, CDR1 is SGDLS and CDR2 is YYNGEE. Trimming took 1 base from V and 6 from J, leaving 9 bases between them. The CDR3: CASSVMFEDTQYF. DNA for the CDR3: TGTGCCAGCAGCGTAATGTTCGAGGATACGCAGTATTTT.

CDR3 in DNA: TGTGCCAGCAGTCCTTCGGGGAGCCGGGGCAATCAGCCCCAGCATTTT. As protein: CASSPSGSRGNQPQHF. This sequence joins TRBV6-6 and TRBJ1-5; no reliable D call. Germline-derived CDR1 and CDR2 are MNHNY and SVGAGI (reference sequence). Trimming removed 5 bases from V and 2 bases from J, with 16 bases in between. This CDR3 is built from 16 residues.

V is TRBV29-1 and J is TRBJ2-1; possibly TRBD2 for D (6 bases). The CDR3 contains 14 residues. CDR1 is SQVTM and CDR2 is ANQGSEA in the germline V gene. The germline V and J ends were trimmed by 0 bases and 2 bases, with 8 bases remaining between them. CDR3 loop: CSVEEGGTYNEQFF. CDR3 DNA: TGCAGCGTTGAAGAGGGCGGGACCTACAATGAGCAGTTCTTC.

This chain connects TRBV15 to TRBJ2-3; 9 nucleotides agree with TRBD2. V lost 2 bases and J lost 0; bases outside the gene matches: 6. There are 17 residues in the CDR3. Looked up from germline, CDR1 is LNHNV and CDR2 is YYDKDF (reference sequence). The CDR3 nucleotides are TGTGCCACCAGCAGAAGCGGGGGGCCGCTCAGCACAGATACGCAGTATTTT. It specifies CATSRSGGPLSTDTQYF.

This clone was seen ten or more times. The rearrangement joins TRBV13 to TRBJ1-6; the match to TRBD1 covers 7 bases. The CDR3 has 15 amino acids. The germline V gene has CDR1 PRHDT and CDR2 FYEKMQ (reference sequence). Trimming took 5 bases from V and 7 from J; bases not matched to a gene: 8. In nucleotides, the CDR3 is TGTGCCAGCAGCCAAAGACAGGGATACAATTCACCCCTCCACTTT. Encoded protein: CASSQRQGYNSPLHF. Combining the CDR3 with reference TRBV13 and TRBJ1-6 gives the whole variable domain AAGVIQSPRHLIKEKRETATLKCYPIPRHDTVYWYQQGPGQDPQFLISFYEKMQSDKGSIPDRFSAQQFSDYHSELNMSSLELGDSALYFCASSQRQGYNSPLHFGNGTRLTVT.

This clone was seen a few times. The DNA of the CDR3 is TGTGCCAGCAGTGAAGATAACGGGAACAGGGTTGACTATGGCTACACCTTC. This gives the protein CASSEDNGNRVDYGYTF. The rearrangement joins TRBV2 to TRBJ1-2; D might be TRBD1 (6 bases). Germline values: CDR1 SNHLY, CDR2 FYNNEI. Trimming removed 1 base at V and 3 bases at J, with 18 bases between. The CDR3 has 17 amino acids.

The chain recombines TRBV15 with TRBJ2-5; no definite D call. V lost 0 bases to trimming and J lost 2 bases, with 10 bases between them. The CDR3 consists of 15 residues. Per the germline V gene, CDR1 is LNHNV and CDR2 is YYDKDF (reference sequence). The CDR3 coding sequence is TGTGCCACCAGCAGAGATGCCCACAGACAAGAGACCCAGTACTTC. This codes for CATSRDAHRQETQYF.

V is TRBV7-2 and J is TRBJ2-5; perhaps TRBD1 as D (6 bases). Germline V gene sequence: CDR1 SGHTA, CDR2 FQGNSA. The CDR3 is 17 amino acids. V lost 0 bases and J 2 bases, leaving 16 bases between the germline ends. The CDR3 nucleotides are TGTGCCAGCAGCTTAGCCCCCCCAGGGGCTACACAAGAGACCCAGTACTTC. Its translation is CASSLAPPGATQETQYF.

This CDR3 is CASSRTNEKLFF. As DNA, the CDR3 is TGCGCCAGCAGCCGAACTAATGAAAAACTGTTTTTT. The chain has TRBV5-1 and TRBJ1-4; no clear D gene. V lost 4 bases and J 1 base, leaving 2 bases between the germline ends. Germline V gene data show CDR1 as SGHRS and CDR2 as YFSETQ. CDR3 size: 12 residues. Complete variable domain (other parts from reference TRBV5-1 and TRBJ1-4): KAGVTQTPRYLIKTRGQQVTLSCSPISGHRSVSWYQQTPGQGLQFLFEYFSETQRNKGNFPGRFSGRQFSNSRSEMNVSTLELGDSALYLCASSRTNEKLFFGSGTQLSVL.

As regards this clone: The sample has other DNA sequences that encode this CDR3 too. This chain connects TRBV6-6 to TRBJ2-3, with TRBD2 as a possible D gene (5 bases). Trimming removed 2 bases at V and 4 bases at J, with 10 bases between. The CDR3 is 14 amino acids. Looked up from germline, CDR1 is MNHNY and CDR2 is SVGAGI (reference sequence). The CDR3 protein is CASSYEGGADTQYF. Written as DNA, the CDR3 is TGTGCCAGCAGTTACGAGGGTGGAGCAGATACGCAGTATTTT.

This clone was seen a handful of times. The CDR3 region has the DNA TGTGCCATCAGTGAGACTACACGCTCCTACAATGAGCAGTTCTTC. This translates into CAISETTRSYNEQFF. J is TRBJ2-1 and V is TRBV10-3; D is unclear. V was pared by 2 bases and J by 0 bases, with 8 bases between. The CDR3 runs 15 residues. CDR1 is ENHRY, CDR2 SYGVKD, per germline.

The chain couples TRBV7-6 to TRBJ2-2, with 7 bases matching TRBD1. V dropped 1 base and J dropped 5; count of bases not matched to a gene: 4. Per germline, CDR1 SGHVS and CDR2 FNYEAQ. The CDR3 is 15 residues long. CDR3 DNA sequence: TGTGCCAGCAGCTTAGGGGTACAGGGGACCGGGGAGCTGTTTTTT. Protein sequence: CASSLGVQGTGELFF.

This clone was counted a few times. The rearrangement links TRBV4-2 to TRBJ2-2, with 11 bases fitting TRBD2. Trimming removed 4 bases from V and 1 base from J; junction bases left unmatched: 2. The V gene's germline CDR1 is LGHNA and CDR2 YNFKEQ. The CDR3 length is 16 residues. CDR3 sequence: CASSRGLAGNTGELFF. As DNA, the CDR3 is TGTGCCAGCAGCCGTGGACTAGCGGGGAACACCGGGGAGCTGTTTTTT.

This clone was detected ten times or more. This chain joins TRBV25-1 and TRBJ1-1; D is unresolved. Trimming pared 4 bases from V and 5 bases from J, leaving 14 bases between. The CDR3 loop spans 14 amino acids. CDR1 is MGHDK and CDR2 is SYGVNS in the germline V gene. CDR3 residues: CASSGAGRVTEAFF. DNA of the CDR3: TGTGCCAGCAGTGGGGCCGGGAGGGTGACTGAAGCTTTCTTT.

The rearrangement links TRBV14 to TRBJ2-5; 10 bases map to TRBD1. V lost 6 bases and J lost 4; bases outside the gene matches: 11. Germline assignment: CDR1 SGHDN and CDR2 FVKESK. The CDR3 runs to 16 residues. CDR3 residues: CASSRGDRGRAETQYF. CDR3 DNA: TGTGCCAGCAGTCGGGGGGACAGGGGAAGGGCAGAGACCCAGTACTTC.

This clone was seen only a few times. V and J are TRBV29-1 and TRBJ1-2; D is unclear. The CDR3 totals 14 residues. Trimming shortened V by 3 bases and J by 7 bases, and 18 bases separated the two germline ends. Looked up from germline, CDR1 is SQVTM and CDR2 is ANQGSEA. The CDR3 region is CSVERRLAGFGYTF. The CDR3 coding sequence is TGCAGCGTTGAGCGTCGTCTAGCGGGATTTGGCTACACCTTC.

The chain employs TRBV19 and TRBJ1-5; 8 bases are shared with TRBD1. CDR3 size: 13 residues. V was clipped by 8 bases and J by 5 bases; unmatched bases: 5. Germline-derived CDR1 and CDR2 are LNHDA and SQIVND (reference sequence). As DNA, the CDR3 is TGTGCCAGTCGAGGACAGGGCGATCAGCCCCAGCATTTT. Translated, it gives CASRGQGDQPQHF.

The chain uses TRBV7-2 and TRBJ2-7, with 11 bases fitting TRBD2. Per germline, CDR1 SGHTA and CDR2 FQGNSA. J was trimmed by 6 bases and V by 1 base; bases with no gene match: 8. The CDR3 runs to 16 residues. The CDR3 loop reads CASSLELAGGRGEQYF. CDR3 bases: TGTGCCAGCAGCTTAGAGCTAGCGGGGGGCCGGGGCGAGCAGTACTTC.

The chain links TRBV5-4 to TRBJ2-3, with TRBD2 matching 12 bases. This CDR3 region has 17 residues. CDR1 and CDR2 from the germline V gene are SGHNT and YYREEE (reference sequence). With V trimmed by 2 bases and J by 3 bases, 7 bases remained unmatched. CDR3: CASSFLTSGGRTDTQYF. The DNA for the CDR3 is TGTGCCAGCAGCTTTTTAACTAGCGGGGGGCGGACAGATACGCAGTATTTT.

The chain links TRBV5-5 to TRBJ2-1; 8 positions agree with TRBD2. The CDR3 has 17 amino acids. The junction had 6 bases not matched to a gene; V was cut back by 0 bases and J by 1 base. CDR1 is SGHKS and CDR2 is YYEKEE in the germline V gene (reference sequence). CDR3 in DNA: TGTGCCAGCAGCTTGGAAGCGGGGGTTATGTCCTACAATGAGCAGTTCTTC. Translated, it gives CASSLEAGVMSYNEQFF.

This clone has a handful of counts. The chain employs TRBV5-4 and TRBJ1-2; D is possibly TRBD1 (6 bases). The CDR3 totals 17 residues. The germline V gene has CDR1 SGHNT and CDR2 YYREEE (reference sequence). V lost 3 bases to trimming and J lost 1 base, with 19 bases between them. This CDR3 reads CASSSAWGTPDNYGYTF. CDR3 sequence (DNA): TGTGCCAGCAGCTCCGCCTGGGGGACACCTGATAACTATGGCTACACCTTC.

This clone was observed a few times. This chain connects TRBV4-1 to TRBJ2-3, with 14 bases matching TRBD2. V trimming: 3 bases; J trimming: 0 bases; junction bases outside the gene matches: 5. From germline, CDR1 is MGHRA and CDR2 YSYEKL. The CDR3 is made up of 18 amino acids. CDR3 sequence reads: CASSHGLAGGRSTDTQYF. The CDR3 DNA follows: TGCGCCAGCAGCCATGGACTAGCGGGGGGCAGAAGCACAGATACGCAGTATTTT.

V and J are TRBV7-9 and TRBJ2-3, with TRBD1 identical over 8 bases. Germline V gives CDR1 SEHNR, CDR2 FQNEAQ (reference sequence). The CDR3 has 16 amino acids. Trimming cost V 5 bases and J 3 bases; bases outside gene matches: 10. CDR3 amino acids: CASSPQGQAQTDTQYF. In DNA form, the CDR3 reads TGTGCCAGCAGCCCTCAGGGACAGGCCCAGACAGATACGCAGTATTTT.

This clone was seen a few times. V gene TRBV2 combines with J gene TRBJ1-6, with 9 positions matching TRBD1. This CDR3 is built from 14 residues. Trimming removed 6 bases from V and 7 bases from J; junction bases left unmatched: 4. The germline V gene has CDR1 SNHLY and CDR2 FYNNEI. CDR3 nucleotides: TGTGCCAGCAGCGGACAGGGGTCGAATTCACCCCTCCACTTT. Its translation is CASSGQGSNSPLHF.

In the case of this clone: A junction end diverges from the germline sequence, so it may reflect a read error. The rearrangement uses TRBV10-3 and TRBJ2-1, with D perhaps matching TRBD1 (6 bases). CDR3 length: 17 amino acids. Germline V gene lookup returns CDR1 ENHRY and CDR2 SYGVKD. CDR3 sequence (DNA): TGTGCCATCGGCAGGGGTACCCCCGGCCTGGGCTACACTGAGCAGTTCTTC. Its translation is CAIGRGTPGLGYTEQFF.

The V call is TRBV2, the J call TRBJ1-1; D gene uncertain. V gave up 6 bases and J gave up 3 bases, with 8 bases separating them. The CDR3 has 12 residues. CDR1 and CDR2 from the germline V gene are SNHLY and FYNNEI. The CDR3 DNA sequence: TGTGCCAGCAGCATAGTGTACACTGAAGCTTTCTTT. Protein: CASSIVYTEAFF. The full variable domain, rest sourced from reference TRBV2 and TRBJ1-1, is EPEVTQTPSHQVTQMGQEVILRCVPISNHLYFYWYRQILGQKVEFLVSFYNNEISEKSEIFDDQFSVERPDGSNFTLKIRSTKLEDSAMYFCASSIVYTEAFFGQGTRLTVV.